This T cell receptor (beta chain) was recorded in a study of T cell responses to AZD1222 COVID-19 vaccine (dated by TCRdb to the early 2020s). Regarding the study in general: AZD1222 recipients whose second dose came at about 4 weeks and those whose second dose came at about 12 weeks were combined into one group, since spike-specific TCR depth and breadth did not differ between the two schedules. A total of around 240 trial participants underwent TCR sequencing, of whom roughly 210 had received two doses of AZD1222 and around 26 had received two doses of the MenACWY control vaccine. Trial participants were enrolled into age subgroups of 18-55, 56-69 and 70-plus years, which contained around 150, 28 and 57 TCR-sequenced participants, respectively. The paper as a whole reports these results and caveats: Participants were mostly white British and included more females than males, and it was suggested by the authors that clonal diversity may have been underestimated. In the small 56-69-year group, the increase in depth fell short of significance, most likely because of low power. After two AZD1222 doses, both the breadth and the depth of spike-specific TCRs were significantly higher than at day 0 and than in MenACWY recipients. Because no samples from the day 14 peak response were available, repertoires could be characterized only after the peak T cell response. Nearly half of unique spike-specific TCRs reportedly recognized epitopes outside regions mutated in the B.1.351 and B.1.1.7 variants. Conclusions about previously exposed vaccinees were limited because only six or seven AZD1222 recipients were SARS-CoV-2 seropositive at baseline. Vaccine-associated CD4 TCRs spanned the whole spike protein, with dominant responses in regions 160-218 and 743-854.

Interpreted using the paper, the time point label stands for: baseline before first vaccination. Samples from vaccinated people were obtained from the UK trials COV001 and COV002, which included a single-blind randomized controlled phase 2/3 trial of AZD1222 (ChAdOx1 nCoV-19) in healthy adults. For TCRbeta chain sequencing, PBMC samples were collected from trial participants at day 0 and at day 28 after the second dose. The CDR3 regions of human TCRbeta chains were analyzed by immunosequencing. The source study handled its data this way. Repertoire TCRs were matched against a reference library of SARS-CoV-2-specific TCRs generated with the MIRA antigen-specificity platform. Breadth meant the fraction of unique TCRs that were SARS-CoV-2-associated, whereas depth meant the fraction of total T cells that were SARS-CoV-2-associated. Each spike-specific TCR was assigned to its reactive spike region and to a CD4 or CD8 class using the MIRA data. Log10-transformed breadth and depth values were compared by one-way ANOVA with Sidak's multiple comparisons tests. TCRdb mirrors the immuneACCESS table, restricted to in-frame sequences. Some clones are absent from its copies; in checked studies, under half trace to an unresolved V gene, and the reason for the others is unknown. V and J calls and clone size are those listed in that table; D and trimming were worked out from the DNA. Within this sample are around 160,000 clones, with around 88% of them counted one time only. Jointly, the top ten make up over 13% of the sample.

CDR1 is given as KGHDR and CDR2 as SFDVKD, both from the germline V gene. V drops 1 base and J drops 6 bases, leaving 20 bases in between. Measured from the cysteine to the phenylalanine, the CDR3 is 18 residues long. Only CDR3 DNA remains: 54 bases, in frame from the first base. This clone was observed a handful of times. No cognate antigen has been identified for it. No qualities accompany the bases; no much larger clone lies one base away. The chain was built from TRBV24-1 and TRBJ2-2; the D gene is perhaps TRBD2, on 7 matching bases. This TCR derives from an adult in good health. The sequencing here drew on peripheral blood, taken on day 0 of AZD1222 vaccination. The nucleotide sequence is given as TGTGCCACCAGTGATTTTAGGGGGGGCCAACGGGTCTCCGGGGAGCTGTTTTTT. The resulting protein is CATSDFRGGQRVSGELFF.